The 16 T cell receptor beta chains below were found in one sample sequenced in a study of CD8 T cells in ankylosing spondylitis. MiXCR, run by TCRdb on the 5' RACE reads, gives a single entry per CDR3 protein. The table shows around 250,000 distinct CDR3 sequences, with 18% occurring only once. The sequencing sample was made of blood, either unsorted or a sorted T cell fraction (not recorded which). These receptor sequences come from a male donor with ankylosing spondylitis or in good health (not recorded which).

In this sample, this clonotype turned up many times. The gene calls are TRBV12-3 or TRBV12-4 and TRBJ2-2, with D perhaps matching TRBD1 (5 bases). V shed 8 bases and J shed 1 base, with 11 bases lying between them. This CDR3 spans 14 amino acids. The DNA for the CDR3 is TGTGCCAGCCGAGACAGAAAGAACACCGGGGAGCTGTTTTTT. Amino acids: CASRDRKNTGELFF.

V and J are TRBV2 and TRBJ2-2; 10 bases are shared with TRBD1. Germline lookup yields CDR1 SNHLY and CDR2 FYNNEI. CDR3 size: 15 residues. Trimming removed 4 bases from V and 8 bases from J; junction bases left unmatched: 7. The DNA for the CDR3 is TGTGCCAGCAGTGCGGACAGGGGGGACTCAGGGGAGCTGTTTTTT. Its translation: CASSADRGDSGELFF.

This clonotype was observed a few times. This rearrangement joins TRBV20-1 to TRBJ2-7; D not certain. This CDR3 spans 13 amino acids. The germline V and J ends were trimmed by 0 bases and 2 bases, with 8 bases remaining between them. Germline loops: CDR1 DFQATT, CDR2 SNEGSKA (reference sequence). The CDR3 nucleotides are TGCAGTGCTAGAGACGCAGGAGCCTACGAGCAGTACTTC. This sequence encodes CSARDAGAYEQYF.

This clonotype was seen a few times. The rearrangement uses TRBV27 and TRBJ2-2; D is undetermined. From germline, CDR1 is MNHEY and CDR2 SMNVEV (reference sequence). This CDR3 has 12 amino acids. With 4 bases removed from V and 6 bases from J, the gap between germline ends came to 6 bases. CDR3 region: CASSYQSGELFF. DNA of the CDR3: TGTGCCAGCAGTTATCAGTCCGGGGAGCTGTTTTTT.

The CDR3 coding sequence is TGTGCCAGCAGCTTGCCAGGGGCCGGGACCTTCTCCTACGAGCAGTACTTC. Amino acids: CASSLPGAGTFSYEQYF. The chain carries TRBV5-6 and TRBJ2-7; maybe TRBD1 (6 bases). With 1 base removed from V and 0 bases from J, the gap between germline ends came to 17 bases. The length of the CDR3 is 17 residues. Per the germline V gene, CDR1 is SGHDT and CDR2 is YYEEEE. Drawing the rest from reference TRBV5-6 and TRBJ2-7, the complete variable domain is DAGVTQSPTHLIKTRGQQVTLRCSPKSGHDTVSWYQQALGQGPQFIFQYYEEEERQRGNFPDRFSGHQFPNYSSELNVNALLLGDSALYLCASSLPGAGTFSYEQYFGPGTRLTVT.

This clonotype was seen more than once but under ten times. The chain combines TRBV12-3 or TRBV12-4 with TRBJ2-5; weak D call: TRBD2 (5 bases). Trimming took 7 bases from V and 0 from J, leaving 9 bases between them. The CDR3 totals 13 residues. The chain's CDR3 is CASKRVDQETQYF. Here the CDR3 DNA reads TGTGCCAGCAAGAGGGTGGACCAAGAGACCCAGTACTTC.

The chain recombines TRBV12-3 or TRBV12-4 with TRBJ2-5; tentative D call: TRBD2 (5 bases). CDR3 size: 16 residues. V lost 5 bases to trimming and J lost 1 base, with 17 bases between them. CDR3 sequence: CASSPTFVGIQETQYF. The CDR3 DNA sequence: TGTGCCAGCAGTCCCACCTTCGTCGGGATCCAAGAGACCCAGTACTTC.

This clonotype was counted between two and nine times. The V call is TRBV6-1, the J call TRBJ2-1, with D maybe TRBD2 (6 bases). Germline V gene sequence: CDR1 MNHNS, CDR2 SASEGT. This CDR3 is 14 amino acids long. The V and J ends lost 3 bases and 1 base respectively, with 7 bases between them. CDR3 DNA: TGTGCCAGCAGTGAGGCGGGGTCCTACAATGAGCAGTTCTTC. It encodes CASSEAGSYNEQFF.

The V call is TRBV19, the J call TRBJ2-1; D not resolved. CDR1 is LNHDA and CDR2 is SQIVND in the germline V gene (reference sequence). Trimming pared 2 bases from V and 3 bases from J, leaving 5 bases between. The CDR3 loop spans 13 amino acids. For the CDR3, the DNA is TGTGCCAGTAGTATAAACAACTACAATGAGCAGTTCTTC. Its protein is CASSINNYNEQFF.

The chain couples TRBV6-4 to TRBJ2-2; the D gene could be TRBD1 or TRBD2 (6 bases each). Germline loops: CDR1 MRHNA, CDR2 SNTAGT. The CDR3 runs to 15 residues. Trimming removed 0 bases at V and 4 bases at J, with 9 bases between. The CDR3 nucleotides are TGTGCCAGCAGTGACTCGCCGGGGGCCACCGGGGAGCTGTTTTTT. This encodes CASSDSPGATGELFF.

The DNA of the CDR3 is TGCAGTGCTGAGACGGATAGCTCCTACGAGCAGTACTTC. Translation gives CSAETDSSYEQYF. This chain connects TRBV20-1 to TRBJ2-7; D remains ambiguous. V was shortened by 5 bases and J by 0 bases, with 11 bases between the two germline ends. In germline, CDR1 is DFQATT, CDR2 SNEGSKA (reference sequence). This CDR3 is 13 amino acids long.

This clonotype was counted a few times. This chain joins TRBV2 and TRBJ2-4; D uncertain. This CDR3 is 18 amino acids long. Looked up from germline, CDR1 is SNHLY and CDR2 is FYNNEI. Trimming took off 4 bases at V and 0 bases at J, with 19 bases between the two ends. CDR3 DNA sequence: TGTGCCAGCAGTGGGGCGTCACTTCGACACCTAGCCAAAAACATTCAGTACTTC. It translates to CASSGASLRHLAKNIQYF.

CDR3 nucleotides: TGTGCCAGCAGTGGTCGCCCCGGACAGGGGGCGTACGGGGAGCTGTTTTTT. It is translated as CASSGRPGQGAYGELFF. This chain connects TRBV25-1 to TRBJ2-2; 11 nucleotides match TRBD1. The CDR3 is made up of 17 amino acids. Germline values: CDR1 MGHDK, CDR2 SYGVNS. The junction had 11 bases not matched to a gene; V was cut back by 4 bases and J by 7 bases.

The chain recombines TRBV20-1 with TRBJ2-1, with TRBD2 matching over 9 bases. Germline CDR1 reads DFQATT; CDR2 reads SNEGSKA (reference sequence). V gave up 3 bases and J gave up 2 bases; unmatched junction bases: 5. CDR3 length: 15 residues. DNA for the CDR3: TGCAGTGCTAGGGAGCTAGCGGGACCCTACAATGAGCAGTTCTTC. Protein: CSARELAGPYNEQFF.

The V gene is TRBV11-2, the J gene TRBJ2-1, with D uncertain. Looked up from germline, CDR1 is SGHAT and CDR2 is FQNNGV. Trimming stripped 2 bases from V and 5 bases from J, with 4 bases between. The CDR3 is 12 residues long. The CDR3 is CASSLLDNEQFF. The CDR3 DNA reads TGTGCCAGCAGCTTACTAGACAATGAGCAGTTCTTC.

This clonotype was picked up a small number of times. This chain connects TRBV6-5 to TRBJ2-3; 8 nucleotides align to TRBD1. J gave up 11 bases and V 2 bases, and 6 bases lay outside the gene matches. The CDR3 sequence is 13 residues long. CDR1 MNHEY and CDR2 SVGAGI come from the germline V gene. CDR3 residues: CASSYLPGQGQYF. CDR3 bases: TGTGCCAGCAGTTACCTCCCCGGACAGGGGCAGTATTTT.